This T cell receptor (beta chain) was sequenced during a study of OX40 agonist ivuxolimab in advanced cancers. Measured with immunoSEQ multiplex PCR; TCRdb has only the in-frame clones, and not every one. There are 100,000 to 150,000 clones in the sample; about 93% occur only once, and approximately 1% lies in the top ten. Specimen: CD4+ or CD8+ T cells sorted from blood, collected in a trial of the OX40 agonist ivuxolimab. The receptor was derived from an adult with an advanced solid tumor such as melanoma, head and neck, liver or kidney cancer.

The CDR3 sequence: CASRGGRLAKNIQYF. CDR3 DNA: TGTGCCAGCAGAGGCGGACGTTTAGCCAAAAACATTCAGTACTTC. V is TRBV5-6 and J is TRBJ2-4; no clear D. Germline loops: CDR1 SGHDT, CDR2 YYEEEE. This CDR3 is built from 15 residues. V dropped 5 bases and J dropped 0 bases, with 12 bases sitting between them.